The rows below give T cell receptor beta chains drawn from one sample of a study of blood T cell repertoires in COVID-19. TCRdb's copy holds only in-frame clones and misses some; the assay was immunoSEQ multiplex PCR. The table lists 46,000 or so clones, over 65% of them singletons. Material for sequencing was peripheral blood. These TCRs come from a human donor in a cohort sampled during active COVID-19. Both conserved end residues are trimmed from each CDR3. Expanded clones are given a class, and other clones once, few, many or no size at all.

j_call v_call clone_size cdr3_aa
TRBJ1-1 TRBV2 once ARGDPGGANLNTEAF
TRBJ2-7 TRBV7-9 NA ASSTGWAVSYEQY
TRBJ2-7 TRBV4-1 NA ASSQGTSGGTSSYEQY
TRBJ1-2 TRBV5-1 few ASSLTLAGAYGYT
TRBJ2-3 TRBV4-1 NA ASNPGQGIIDTQY
TRBJ2-5 TRBV5-6 NA ASHNTQETQY
TRBJ2-1 TRBV5-1 NA ASSFTGFKAEF
TRBJ2-7 TRBV7-9 NA ASSLADRFEQY
TRBJ1-2 TRBV25-1 NA ASSHTGAGGYT
TRBJ1-2 TRBV5-6 NA ASSLGGLTYGYT
TRBJ1-1 TRBV6-2/TRBV6-3 NA ASSYSRQGNTEAF
TRBJ2-1 TRBV4-3 NA ASSQVSGRGNEQF
TRBJ2-7 TRBV7-3 NA ASRALAGGLPSYEQY
TRBJ2-5 TRBV5-8 NA ASSLLHLQETQY
TRBJ1-2 TRBV9 NA ASGKGDYGYT